This TCR beta chain was sequenced during a study of T-cell memory formation after mild COVID-19. Findings and caveats of the study: There was a balanced CD4/CD8 profile in clones contracting day 15 to 85, and later expanders leaned CD4+.

About this clonotype itself: Its specificity is not known.

TCRdb re-analysed the 5' RACE reads in MiXCR, keeping a single row per CDR3 protein. The sample holds around 200,000 distinct CDR3 sequences, 9% to 10% seen once. Trimming cost V 0 bases and J 1 base, with 7 bases left between them. The CDR3 totals 14 residues. CDR1 LGHDT and CDR2 YNNKEL come from the germline V gene (reference sequence). This sequence joins TRBV3-1 and TRBJ2-7; D ambiguous. The TCR comes from a young man who had mild COVID-19 (a few samples of this study predate the infection). Cell type and time point are not known. The sequenced sample consisted of PBMCs or a T cell subset sorted from them (not recorded which). CDR3 coding DNA: TGTGCCAGCAGCCAAGATCCACGGTCCTACGAGCAGTACTTC. This codes for CASSQDPRSYEQYF.